This TCR beta chain was documented in a study of blood T cell repertoires in COVID-19. Study in general: PBMCs, B-cell-depleted T cells, or T cells were the source of the cDNA or gDNA that made up the material.

Method: immunoSEQ multiplex PCR; TCRdb's copy keeps in-frame clones and lacks some. Of under 250,000 clones listed, about 86% are singletons. Sequencing was performed on peripheral blood. The TCR was taken from a man aged 55 to 70 with acute or convalescent COVID-19.

The CDR3 sequence is CASSSQAGGSGEQFF. Here the CDR3 DNA reads TGCGCCAGCAGCTCCCAAGCGGGAGGGTCGGGTGAGCAGTTCTTC. V and J are TRBV5-1 and TRBJ2-1; 10 nucleotides agree with TRBD2. CDR3 length equals 15 residues. CDR1 is SGHRS, CDR2 YFSETQ, per germline. After removal of 3 bases from V and 9 bases from J, the junction contained 9 bases not matched to a gene. Filled out from reference TRBV5-1 and TRBJ2-1, the complete variable domain reads KAGVTQTPRYLIKTRGQQVTLSCSPISGHRSVSWYQQTPGQGLQFLFEYFSETQRNKGNFPGRFSGRQFSNSRSEMNVSTLELGDSALYLCASSSQAGGSGEQFFGPGTRLTVL.